The 7 T cell receptor beta chains below all came from one sample that was sequenced in a study of T cell changes during pregnancy in multiple sclerosis. The table came from immunoSEQ multiplex PCR; TCRdb's copy has only in-frame clones and leaves some out. Altogether around 21,000 clones are present, about 88% being singletons, with the ten largest covering about 20%. Sequencing was performed on CD8+ T cells from peripheral blood mononuclear cells, taken after pregnancy. The receptors originated from a female donor in good health, enrolled as a control in a pregnancy study.

As regards this clone: Other DNA sequences in the same sample also yield this CDR3. J is TRBJ1-6 and V is TRBV6-5, with D unclear. The CDR3 sequence is 11 residues long. Germline CDR1 MNHEY, CDR2 SVGAGI. The V end was cut by 4 bases, the J end by 9 bases, with 4 bases between. CDR3 nucleotide sequence: TGTGCCAGCAGTTCGGGTTCACCCCTCCACTTT. Translation gives CASSSGSPLHF.

V usage is TRBV21-1 and J usage is TRBJ1-1; the table's D call of TRBD1 was not tested on the DNA. TRBV21-1 is annotated as a pseudogene. The CDR3 is made up of 10 amino acids. CDR3: CASWTVEAFF. The CDR3 DNA follows: TGTGCCAGCTGGACAGTAGAAGCTTTCTTT.

The CDR3 here is CASSVAGSTDTQYF. The CDR3 nucleotides read TGTGCCAGCAGCGTAGCGGGGAGCACAGATACGCAGTATTTT. The chain couples TRBV9 to TRBJ2-3; D might be TRBD2 (5 bases). Germline CDR1 reads SGDLS; CDR2 reads YYNGEE. Trimming removed 0 bases at V and 0 bases at J, with 5 bases between. The CDR3 has 14 residues.

This chain joins TRBV6-5 and TRBJ2-5; D uncertain. Germline CDR1 MNHEY, CDR2 SVGAGI. This CDR3 comprises 12 residues. V was pared by 0 bases and J by 5 bases, with 4 bases between. The CDR3 spells CASSYSRETQYF. The DNA of the CDR3 is TGTGCCAGCAGTTACTCGCGGGAGACCCAGTACTTC.

The V call is TRBV30, the J call TRBJ1-5, with 8 bases matching TRBD1. The trim removed 0 bases at V and 5 bases at J, leaving 9 bases unmatched. Germline V gene data show CDR1 as GTSNPN and CDR2 as SVGIG (reference sequence). CDR3 size: 16 residues. DNA for the CDR3: TGTGCCTGGAGTGTGATCGTGTCAGGGGGCGATCAGCCCCAGCATTTT. This encodes CAWSVIVSGGDQPQHF.

The V and J genes are TRBV6-1 and TRBJ2-1, with TRBD2 matching 14 bases. Unmatched junction bases numbered 6, after V lost 0 bases and J lost 8 bases. Looked up from germline, CDR1 is MNHNS and CDR2 is SASEGT. The CDR3 length is 17 residues. The CDR3 DNA reads as TGTGCCAGCAGTGAAGCCCGACTAGCGGGAGGGGGCGATGAGCAGTTCTTC. Amino acid sequence: CASSEARLAGGGDEQFF.

This clone was counted once. The gene calls are TRBV27 and TRBJ1-1; the match to TRBD1 covers 8 bases. Unmatched junction bases numbered 12, after V lost 5 bases and J lost 10 bases. Germline values: CDR1 MNHEY, CDR2 SMNVEV (reference sequence). The CDR3 covers 14 residues. The CDR3 protein is CASSRDRRTEGAFF. Written as DNA, the CDR3 is TGTGCCAGCAGTCGGGACAGGCGAACTGAGGGAGCTTTCTTT.